What follows are 10 T cell receptor beta chains derived from one specimen sequenced in a study of beta chain features in type 1 diabetes. The whole isolated RNA underwent reverse transcription, so sequencing captured expressed TCRB transcripts. Clones were sequenced by immunoSEQ multiplex PCR, and TCRdb holds only the in-frame ones, with some missing. The sample includes 130,000 or so clones, 9% to 9.5% of them seen just once. The material sequenced was central memory CD4+ T cells from blood. All receptors derive from a man aged 18 to 29 in good health.

CDR3 amino acids: CASRTQLYEQYF. The DNA of the CDR3 is TGTGCCAGCAGAACGCAACTCTACGAGCAGTACTTC. This sequence joins TRBV28 and TRBJ2-7; D not resolved. Trimming took 6 bases from V and 3 from J, leaving 9 bases between them. Germline V CDR1 and CDR2: MDHEN, SYDVKM. This CDR3 has 12 residues.

This clone was picked up a small number of times. The J gene is TRBJ2-7, the V gene TRBV7-2; TRBD2 aligns across 7 bases. CDR3 length: 15 residues. V was pared by 5 bases and J by 6 bases, with 13 bases of the junction left unmatched. CDR1 and CDR2 (germline): SGHTA, FQGNSA. CDR3 bases: TGTGCCAGCAGCGGCGGGCAGACTAGCTCAACCGAGCAGTACTTC. Translated: CASSGGQTSSTEQYF.

J is TRBJ2-2 and V is TRBV6-1, with D possibly being TRBD2 (5 bases). The germline CDR1 and CDR2 sequences are MNHNS and SASEGT. V gave up 3 bases and J gave up 3 bases, with 11 bases separating them. This CDR3 contains 15 residues. The CDR3 here is CASSDASGYTGELFF. The DNA for the CDR3 is TGTGCCAGCAGTGACGCGTCGGGGTACACCGGGGAGCTGTTTTTT.

V gene TRBV21-1 combines with J gene TRBJ2-3; the table gives TRBD2 as D, unverified against the DNA. TRBV21-1 is deemed a pseudogene. The CDR3 is 15 amino acids. In DNA form, the CDR3 reads TGTGCCAGCAGCAAATGGGAAGAGGGTACAGATACGCAGTATTTT. Translated, it gives CASSKWEEGTDTQYF.

This clone has just a few counts. This rearrangement joins TRBV4-3 to TRBJ1-3, with TRBD1 matching 7 bases. The germline V gene encodes CDR1 LGHNA and CDR2 YSLEER. The V gene end was trimmed by 4 bases and the J gene end by 0 bases; junction bases not matched to a gene: 6. The CDR3 extends over 16 amino acids. The CDR3 loop is CASSPRTGNSGNTIYF. In DNA form, the CDR3 reads TGCGCCAGCAGCCCTCGGACAGGAAACTCTGGAAACACCATATATTTT.

The chain uses TRBV4-3 and TRBJ2-7; 7 nucleotides match TRBD1. The CDR3 is made up of 16 amino acids. CDR1 is LGHNA and CDR2 is YSLEER in the germline V gene. Trimming took 0 bases from V and 0 from J; bases not matched to a gene: 5. The CDR3 coding sequence is TGCGCCAGCAGCCAAGATCTCAGGGGGAGCTCCTACGAGCAGTACTTC. This translates into CASSQDLRGSSYEQYF.

This clone was seen only a few times. The V call is TRBV5-1, the J call TRBJ1-4, with D hard to call. With 4 bases removed from V and 0 bases from J, the gap between germline ends came to 10 bases. The CDR3 contains 15 residues. In germline, CDR1 is SGHRS, CDR2 YFSETQ. The CDR3 sequence: CASSTRDSTNEKLFF. The CDR3 DNA sequence: TGCGCCAGCAGCACCCGGGATTCAACTAATGAAAAACTGTTTTTT.

This sequence joins TRBV7-2 and TRBJ1-1; no clear D gene. CDR1 is SGHTA, CDR2 FQGNSA, per germline. The V and J ends lost 3 bases and 0 bases respectively, with 5 bases between them. This CDR3 has 13 residues. DNA for the CDR3: TGTGCCAGCAGCTTCTCAGTGAACACTGAAGCTTTCTTT. Translating gives CASSFSVNTEAFF.

There are a few counts of this clone. The chain couples TRBV5-1 to TRBJ2-5; TRBD2 agrees at 8 bases. The CDR3 is 16 residues long. The germline CDR1 and CDR2 sequences are SGHRS and YFSETQ. V trimming: 0 bases; J trimming: 5 bases; junction bases outside the gene matches: 9. The CDR3 is CASSLAAGGATETQYF. The CDR3 nucleotides read TGCGCCAGCAGCTTGGCCGCGGGGGGCGCGACGGAGACCCAGTACTTC.

This clone showed up just a few times. This chain uses TRBV7-2 with TRBJ2-1, with 9 bases aligning to TRBD1. Trimming removed 4 bases from V and 9 bases from J; junction bases left unmatched: 4. CDR3 length: 13 amino acids. Germline loops: CDR1 SGHTA, CDR2 FQGNSA. The CDR3 protein is CASSSGTGFEQFF. The CDR3, as DNA: TGTGCCAGCAGCTCCGGGACAGGGTTTGAGCAGTTCTTC.